Below, 17 T cell receptor beta chains from the same sample are listed, as sequenced in a study of shared clonotypes between healthy human individuals. Sequencing was performed with immunoSEQ multiplex PCR; in TCRdb, only in-frame clones are kept and a portion is missing. The sample has some 200,000 clones, over 50% seen once; the top ten hold about 10%. The sample taken for sequencing was memory CD4+ T cells sorted from blood. Documented subset: CD45RA-negative fraction. The receptor set was obtained from a man in his thirties or forties in good health.

The rearrangement joins TRBV18 to TRBJ1-4; no definite D call. The CDR3 is 15 residues long. Trimming removed 4 bases from V and 0 bases from J, with 9 bases in between. The germline V gene encodes CDR1 KGHSH and CDR2 LQKENI. CDR3 sequence: CASSRGTATNEKLFF. The CDR3 DNA is TGTGCCAGCTCACGCGGAACGGCAACTAATGAAAAACTGTTTTTT.

A few counts support this clone. The chain has TRBV18 and TRBJ2-4; 9 nucleotides line up with TRBD1. This CDR3 comprises 16 residues. From germline, CDR1 is KGHSH and CDR2 LQKENI. After removal of 3 bases from V and 6 bases from J, the junction contained 9 bases not matched to a gene. In DNA, the CDR3 is TGTGCCAGCTCACCTGAGGAGGGGACAGGGCGAAACATTCAGTACTTC. Amino acid sequence: CASSPEEGTGRNIQYF.

The genes are TRBV30 and TRBJ2-2; D might be TRBD2 (6 bases). Germline loops: CDR1 GTSNPN, CDR2 SVGIG (reference sequence). V gave up 1 base and J gave up 4 bases, with 7 bases separating them. The CDR3 totals 13 residues. DNA for the CDR3: TGTGCCTGGAGTGACGGGGGCACCGGGGAGCTGTTTTTT. Protein: CAWSDGGTGELFF.

This clone occurred a few times. CDR3 protein: CASINRGAYGYTF. CDR3 coding DNA: TGTGCCAGCATAAACAGGGGGGCGTACGGCTACACCTTC. The gene calls are TRBV6-1 and TRBJ1-2, with 8 bases lining up with TRBD1. Germline V gene lookup returns CDR1 MNHNS and CDR2 SASEGT. With 7 bases clipped from V and 8 bases from J, the junction kept 9 bases outside the gene matches. The CDR3 is made up of 13 amino acids.

Written as DNA, the CDR3 is TGTGCCAGCAGCTTAGAGACAGGGCAGCAGTACTTC. Protein sequence: CASSLETGQQYF. The rearrangement links TRBV5-4 to TRBJ2-7; TRBD1 agrees at 7 bases. Germline CDR1 is SGHNT and CDR2 is YYREEE (reference sequence). Trimming took 2 bases from V and 8 from J; bases not matched to a gene: 4. The length of the CDR3 is 12 residues. Complete variable domain (other parts from reference TRBV5-4 and TRBJ2-7): ETGVTQSPTHLIKTRGQQVTLRCSSQSGHNTVSWYQQALGQGPQFIFQYYREEENGRGNFPPRFSGLQFPNYSSELNVNALELDDSALYLCASSLETGQQYFGPGTRLTVT.

The genes are TRBV28 and TRBJ1-1; tentatively, D is TRBD1 (6 bases). Germline V gene lookup returns CDR1 MDHEN and CDR2 SYDVKM. V was clipped by 8 bases and J by 2 bases, with 18 bases between them. The CDR3 contains 15 residues. CDR3 sequence: CASSFEGGANTEAFF. CDR3 in DNA: TGTGCCAGCTCCTTTGAGGGGGGAGCTAACACTGAAGCTTTCTTT.

The genes are TRBV2 and TRBJ2-5; weak D call: TRBD2 (6 bases). CDR1 SNHLY and CDR2 FYNNEI come from the germline V gene. V lost 5 bases and J 4 bases, leaving 14 bases between the germline ends. This CDR3 spans 14 amino acids. In DNA form, the CDR3 reads TGTGCCAGCAGTCCGACTAGGAACTTAGAGACCCAGTACTTC. Its translation: CASSPTRNLETQYF.

In this sample, this clone turned up once. The chain carries TRBV5-1 and TRBJ2-3; TRBD1 or TRBD2 may be the D gene (5 bases each). The CDR3 runs to 14 residues. CDR1 SGHRS and CDR2 YFSETQ come from the germline V gene. V was pared by 0 bases and J by 3 bases, with 8 bases between. CDR3 sequence (DNA): TGCGCCAGCAGCTTGGCCAGGGAGACAGATACGCAGTATTTT. Its protein is CASSLARETDTQYF.

V gene TRBV18 combines with J gene TRBJ2-3; 10 bases line up with TRBD2. After removal of 2 bases from V and 3 bases from J, the junction contained 8 bases not matched to a gene. Germline V lookup: CDR1 KGHSH, CDR2 LQKENI. The CDR3 totals 17 residues. The CDR3 DNA follows: TGTGCCAGCTCACCATCCAGCGGGAGGGCCGTGACAGATACGCAGTATTTT. Translated: CASSPSSGRAVTDTQYF.

The CDR3 sequence: CASSQSEVAWDTQYF. The CDR3 nucleotides are TGCGCCAGCAGTCAATCAGAAGTGGCATGGGATACGCAGTATTTT. The chain recombines TRBV23-1 with TRBJ2-3; D gene unclear. TRBV23-1 is an ORF, with its function uncertain. CDR3 size: 15 residues. Trimming removed 0 bases at V and 6 bases at J, with 13 bases between.

This rearrangement joins TRBV5-1 to TRBJ2-7; 8 nucleotides align to TRBD1. This CDR3 spans 15 amino acids. V shed 4 bases, J shed 3 bases, and the junction held 9 bases outside the gene matches. The germline CDR1 and CDR2 sequences are SGHRS and YFSETQ. The CDR3 DNA reads as TGCGCCAGCAGCACCGGACAGGGTGGGGTCTACGAGCAGTACTTC. It codes for CASSTGQGGVYEQYF.

Written as DNA, the CDR3 is TGTGCCAGCAGTTTACAAGCGGGGCCTGGTGGCGGGGAGCTGTTTTTT. This encodes CASSLQAGPGGGELFF. The genes are TRBV27 and TRBJ2-2, with 7 bases that match TRBD2. Germline assignment: CDR1 MNHEY and CDR2 SMNVEV (reference sequence). This CDR3 contains 16 residues. V was pared by 2 bases and J by 7 bases, with 10 bases of the junction left unmatched.

This clone appeared once. The chain combines TRBV9 with TRBJ2-7; D is ambiguous. V lost 0 bases and J lost 1, with 14 bases in between. Germline V gene data show CDR1 as SGDLS and CDR2 as YYNGEE. This CDR3 spans 16 amino acids. The CDR3 DNA is TGTGCCAGCAGCGTAGTTAAGAATACGCGATCCTACGAGCAGTACTTC. The encoded protein is CASSVVKNTRSYEQYF.

This clone has more than one count but fewer than ten. The chain recombines TRBV27 with TRBJ1-2, with 10 bases matching TRBD1. The CDR3 contains 15 residues. After removal of 5 bases from V and 7 bases from J, the junction contained 10 bases not matched to a gene. CDR1 and CDR2 from the germline V gene are MNHEY and SMNVEV (reference sequence). The CDR3 sequence: CASSLHPGTGVGYTF. The DNA of the CDR3 is TGTGCCAGCAGTCTCCATCCCGGGACAGGGGTTGGCTACACCTTC.

This clone was seen more than once but under ten times. The V call is TRBV30, the J call TRBJ2-7; possible D gene TRBD1, 5 bases. Per germline, CDR1 GTSNPN and CDR2 SVGIG (reference sequence). The CDR3 totals 11 residues. The V and J ends lost 6 bases and 4 bases respectively, with 10 bases between them. CDR3 DNA sequence: TGTGCCTGTCTAGACAGTTACGAGCAGTACTTC. As protein: CACLDSYEQYF.

The rearrangement uses TRBV7-8 and TRBJ1-2; D perhaps matches TRBD1 (6 bases). The CDR3 is 13 amino acids. V was clipped by 4 bases and J by 10 bases, with 16 bases between them. Germline V gene data show CDR1 as SGHVS and CDR2 as FQNEAQ. The CDR3 region has the DNA TGTGCCAGCAGCTCCAGGGGAGACCGCAACTACACCTTC. This sequence encodes CASSSRGDRNYTF.

The V gene is TRBV18, the J gene TRBJ1-2, with unresolved D. Looked up from germline, CDR1 is KGHSH and CDR2 is LQKENI. This CDR3 region has 11 residues. V was trimmed by 5 bases and J by 4 bases, leaving 5 bases between them. This chain's CDR3 is CASSNTYGYTF. DNA of the CDR3: TGTGCCAGCTCAAACACCTATGGCTACACCTTC. The entire variable domain, with the rest obtained from reference TRBV18 and TRBJ1-2, is as follows: NAGVMQNPRHLVRRRGQEARLRCSPMKGHSHVYWYRQLPEEGLKFMVYLQKENIIDESGMPKERFSAEFPKEGPSILRIQQVVRGDSAAYFCASSNTYGYTFGSGTRLTVV.